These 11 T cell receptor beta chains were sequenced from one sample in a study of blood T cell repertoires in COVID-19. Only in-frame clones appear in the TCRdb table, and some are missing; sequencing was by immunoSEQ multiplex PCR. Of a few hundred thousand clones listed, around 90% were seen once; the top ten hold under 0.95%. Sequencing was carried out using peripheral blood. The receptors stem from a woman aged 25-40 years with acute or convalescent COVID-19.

The CDR3 loop is CASSLAGQSPYNEQFF. CDR3 nucleotide sequence: TGTGCCAGCAGTTTAGCAGGACAATCCCCCTACAATGAGCAGTTCTTC. The V call is TRBV28, the J call TRBJ2-1, with D possibly being TRBD1 (5 bases). Germline V gene lookup returns CDR1 MDHEN and CDR2 SYDVKM. The CDR3 consists of 16 residues. V was cut by 2 bases and J by 2 bases, with 13 bases left in between.

CDR3 sequence: CASSLASSGTDTQYF. As DNA, the CDR3 is TGCGCCAGCAGCTTGGCGTCTAGCGGGACAGATACGCAGTATTTT. The gene calls are TRBV5-1 and TRBJ2-3; 8 bases are a match to TRBD2. V was clipped by 0 bases and J by 3 bases; unmatched bases: 3. Per germline, CDR1 SGHRS and CDR2 YFSETQ. CDR3 size: 15 residues.

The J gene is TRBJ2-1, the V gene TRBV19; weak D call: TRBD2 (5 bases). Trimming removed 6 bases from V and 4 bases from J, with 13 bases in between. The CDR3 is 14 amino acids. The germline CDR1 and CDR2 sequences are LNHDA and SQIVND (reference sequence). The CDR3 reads CASRTRAEYNEQFF. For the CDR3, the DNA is TGTGCCAGTAGAACGAGGGCGGAGTACAATGAGCAGTTCTTC.

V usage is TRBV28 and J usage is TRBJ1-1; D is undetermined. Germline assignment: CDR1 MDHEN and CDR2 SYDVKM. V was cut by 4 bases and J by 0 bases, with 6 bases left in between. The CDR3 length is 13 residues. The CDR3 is CASSWAMNTEAFF. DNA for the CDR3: TGTGCCAGCAGTTGGGCCATGAACACTGAAGCTTTCTTT.

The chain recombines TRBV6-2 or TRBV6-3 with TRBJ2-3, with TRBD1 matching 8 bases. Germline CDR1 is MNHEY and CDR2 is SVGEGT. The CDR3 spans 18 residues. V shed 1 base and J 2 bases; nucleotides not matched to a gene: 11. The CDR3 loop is CASSYLLRTGLDTDTQYF. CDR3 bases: TGTGCCAGCAGTTACTTACTACGGACAGGGCTAGACACAGATACGCAGTATTTT.

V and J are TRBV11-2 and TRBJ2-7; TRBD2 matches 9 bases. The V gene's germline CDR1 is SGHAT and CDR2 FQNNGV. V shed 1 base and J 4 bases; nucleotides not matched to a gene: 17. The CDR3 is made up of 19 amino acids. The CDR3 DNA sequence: TGTGCCAGCAGCTTAGTGTCCCAACCGGGACTAGCCCAGTCTTACGAGCAGTACTTC. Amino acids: CASSLVSQPGLAQSYEQYF.

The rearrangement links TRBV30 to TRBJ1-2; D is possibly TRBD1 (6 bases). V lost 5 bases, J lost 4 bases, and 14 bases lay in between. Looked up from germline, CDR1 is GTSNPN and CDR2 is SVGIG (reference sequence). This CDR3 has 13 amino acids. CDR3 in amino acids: CAWGDPGAYGYTF. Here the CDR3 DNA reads TGTGCCTGGGGCGACCCAGGGGCCTATGGCTACACCTTC. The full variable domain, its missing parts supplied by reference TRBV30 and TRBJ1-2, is SQTIHQWPATLVQPVGSPLSLECTVEGTSNPNLYWYRQAAGRGLQLLFYSVGIGQISSEVPQNLSASRPQDRQFILSSKKLLLSDSGFYLCAWGDPGAYGYTFGSGTRLTVV.

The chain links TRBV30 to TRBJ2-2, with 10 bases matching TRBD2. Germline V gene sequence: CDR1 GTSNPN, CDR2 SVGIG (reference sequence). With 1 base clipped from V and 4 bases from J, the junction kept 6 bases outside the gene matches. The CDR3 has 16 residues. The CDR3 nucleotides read TGTGCCTGGAGTGGAGGAACTAGCGGGATCACCGGGGAGCTGTTTTTT. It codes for CAWSGGTSGITGELFF.

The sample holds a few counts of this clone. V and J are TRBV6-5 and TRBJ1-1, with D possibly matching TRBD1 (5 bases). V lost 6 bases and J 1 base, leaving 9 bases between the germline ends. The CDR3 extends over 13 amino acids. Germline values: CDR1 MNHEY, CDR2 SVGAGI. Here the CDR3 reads CASRQEQNTEAFF. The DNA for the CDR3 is TGTGCCAGCAGACAGGAGCAGAACACTGAAGCTTTCTTT.

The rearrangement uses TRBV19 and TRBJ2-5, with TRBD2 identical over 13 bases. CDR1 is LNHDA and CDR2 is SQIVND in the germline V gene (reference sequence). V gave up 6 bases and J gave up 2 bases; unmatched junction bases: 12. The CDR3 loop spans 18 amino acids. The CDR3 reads CASRRGFGTSGIQETQYF. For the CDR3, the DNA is TGTGCCAGTAGAAGGGGATTTGGGACTAGCGGGATACAAGAGACCCAGTACTTC.

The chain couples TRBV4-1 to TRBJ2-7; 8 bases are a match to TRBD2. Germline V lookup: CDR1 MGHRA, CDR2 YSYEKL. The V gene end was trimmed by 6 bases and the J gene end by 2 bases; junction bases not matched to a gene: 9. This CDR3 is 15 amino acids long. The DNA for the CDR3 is TGCGCCAGCAGTCTTACTAGCGGAAACCCCTACGAGCAGTACTTC. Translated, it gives CASSLTSGNPYEQYF.